One and the same sample provided the 15 T cell receptor beta chains below, sequenced in a study of blood T cell repertoires in COVID-19. TCRdb's table, derived via immunoSEQ multiplex PCR, lists solely in-frame clones and lacks some. The data contain fewer than 500,000 clones, roughly nine tenths of them singletons. Source material: PBMCs or T cells enriched from blood (not recorded which). These receptors were collected from a man in his thirties or forties who had recovered from COVID-19.

The chain is built from TRBV4-1 and TRBJ2-3; D may be TRBD2 (6 bases). V shed 5 bases and J shed 4 bases, with 13 bases lying between them. Germline lookup yields CDR1 MGHRA and CDR2 YSYEKL. The CDR3 length is 14 residues. In nucleotides, the CDR3 is TGCGCCAGCAGCTTACGGGAGTTCGCAGATACGCAGTATTTT. This sequence encodes CASSLREFADTQYF.

V is TRBV29-1 and J is TRBJ2-1, with D hard to call. Germline assignment: CDR1 SQVTM and CDR2 ANQGSEA. The CDR3 sequence is 14 residues long. V gave up 4 bases and J gave up 5 bases, with 15 bases separating them. The CDR3 DNA reads as TGCAGCGTTGCGTTATCTCCGGGTCACAATGAGCAGTTCTTC. Protein sequence: CSVALSPGHNEQFF.

The chain is built from TRBV23-1 and TRBJ1-5; 8 positions match TRBD1. TRBV23-1 is designated an ORF whose function remains uncertain. The CDR3 covers 19 residues. The V and J ends lost 0 bases and 2 bases, in that order; junction bases with no gene match: 12. CDR3 DNA: TGCGCCAGCAGTCAATCTTTGTTCCAGGGGGCGAGGGGCAATCAGCCCCAGCATTTT. Amino acid sequence: CASSQSLFQGARGNQPQHF.

The chain combines TRBV30 with TRBJ2-1, with a possible D match to TRBD2 (6 bases). Germline V gene data show CDR1 as GTSNPN and CDR2 as SVGIG (reference sequence). CDR3 length equals 13 residues. V was clipped by 2 bases and J by 9 bases, with 14 bases between them. The CDR3 DNA reads TGTGCCTGGAGTTTTCCGGCGGGGATTGAGCAGTTCTTC. Protein sequence: CAWSFPAGIEQFF. The entire variable domain, with the rest obtained from reference TRBV30 and TRBJ2-1, is as follows: SQTIHQWPATLVQPVGSPLSLECTVEGTSNPNLYWYRQAAGRGLQLLFYSVGIGQISSEVPQNLSASRPQDRQFILSSKKLLLSDSGFYLCAWSFPAGIEQFFGPGTRLTVL.

The gene calls are TRBV3-1 (or the pseudogene TRBV3-2) and TRBJ2-2; 7 positions match TRBD1. The CDR3 is 15 residues long. The germline V gene encodes CDR1 LGHDT and CDR2 YNNKEL (reference sequence). The trim removed 5 bases at V and 4 bases at J, leaving 7 bases unmatched. CDR3 protein: CASSSEGATTGELFF. CDR3 DNA sequence: TGTGCCAGCAGCTCCGAGGGGGCGACCACCGGGGAGCTGTTTTTT.

Worth noting for this clone: The sample contains more than one DNA sequence encoding this CDR3. The rearrangement joins TRBV28 to TRBJ1-6; D gene unclear. The CDR3 sequence is 12 residues long. Looked up from germline, CDR1 is MDHEN and CDR2 is SYDVKM. V was clipped by 3 bases and J by 10 bases, with 7 bases between them. As DNA, the CDR3 is TGTGCCAGCAGTTTCCGGGGATCACCCCTCCACTTT. Encoded protein: CASSFRGSPLHF.

This chain uses TRBV7-8 with TRBJ2-3, with D possibly TRBD1 on 6 matching bases. The CDR3 runs 14 residues. V was pared by 5 bases and J by 5 bases, with 14 bases between. From germline, CDR1 is SGHVS and CDR2 FQNEAQ. The CDR3 here is CASSAQGLGDTQYF. Written as DNA, the CDR3 is TGTGCCAGCAGCGCACAGGGTTTGGGAGATACGCAGTATTTT.

This chain connects TRBV30 to TRBJ2-1; D gene unclear. V gave up 8 bases and J gave up 0 bases, with 8 bases separating them. CDR1 is GTSNPN, CDR2 SVGIG, per germline (reference sequence). This CDR3 is 12 amino acids long. CDR3 protein: CANTGSYNEQFF. CDR3 sequence (DNA): TGTGCCAATACCGGCTCCTACAATGAGCAGTTCTTC.

This chain uses TRBV7-2 with TRBJ1-5; maybe TRBD1 (6 bases). The CDR3 is 14 amino acids. V was clipped by 2 bases and J by 9 bases, with 14 bases between them. CDR1 SGHTA and CDR2 FQGNSA come from the germline V gene. CDR3 amino acids: CASSLSGGPTPQHF. CDR3 coding DNA: TGTGCCAGCAGCTTAAGTGGGGGCCCCACGCCCCAGCATTTT.

The chain has TRBV7-2 and TRBJ2-1; unclear D gene. The germline V gene encodes CDR1 SGHTA and CDR2 FQGNSA. The CDR3 extends over 13 amino acids. V shed 3 bases and J shed 6 bases, with 9 bases lying between them. For the CDR3, the DNA is TGTGCCAGCAGCTTCCCCTCCGGCAATGAGCAGTTCTTC. Translation gives CASSFPSGNEQFF.

The chain recombines TRBV24-1 with TRBJ2-3; 7 nucleotides align to TRBD2. Germline CDR1 KGHDR, CDR2 SFDVKD. There are 14 residues in the CDR3. V dropped 2 bases and J dropped 3; count of bases not matched to a gene: 1. The CDR3 protein is CATSDWGGTDTQYF. The CDR3 region has the DNA TGTGCCACCAGTGATTGGGGGGGTACAGATACGCAGTATTTT.

V gene TRBV6-1 combines with J gene TRBJ2-3; TRBD2 matches at 12 bases. Trimming removed 4 bases from V and 4 bases from J; junction bases left unmatched: 9. This CDR3 is built from 17 residues. The germline V gene has CDR1 MNHNS and CDR2 SASEGT. The chain's CDR3 is CASSGSLAGGPSDTQYF. The CDR3 DNA follows: TGTGCCAGCAGTGGTTCCCTAGCGGGAGGGCCGTCAGATACGCAGTATTTT.

This chain joins TRBV5-5 and TRBJ2-2; TRBD2 is a possible D gene (6 bases). The CDR3 is made up of 16 amino acids. V dropped 0 bases and J dropped 3 bases, with 12 bases sitting between them. Germline-derived CDR1 and CDR2 are SGHKS and YYEKEE (reference sequence). This CDR3 reads CASSLARGSDTGELFF. In DNA form, the CDR3 reads TGTGCCAGCAGCTTGGCCCGGGGGTCAGACACCGGGGAGCTGTTTTTT.

This rearrangement joins TRBV6-5 to TRBJ2-3; 8 positions agree with TRBD1. Germline trimming cut 6 bases from V and 5 bases from J; bases unmatched to any gene: 4. The CDR3 length is 13 residues. Germline V gene data show CDR1 as MNHEY and CDR2 as SVGAGI. Here the CDR3 DNA reads TGTGCCAGCAGCGGACAGGGTAGAGATACGCAGTATTTT. It codes for CASSGQGRDTQYF.

The rearrangement joins TRBV11-2 to TRBJ1-5; D unresolved. Germline V CDR1 and CDR2: SGHAT, FQNNGV. This CDR3 has 16 amino acids. The V end was cut by 1 base, the J end by 4 bases, with 14 bases between. CDR3 region: CASSLGLGVGNQPQHF. The CDR3, as DNA: TGTGCCAGCAGCTTAGGGCTCGGGGTGGGAAATCAGCCCCAGCATTTT.